This is a list of T cell receptor beta chains from one sample in a study of T cells after yellow fever vaccination. TCRdb re-called the 5' RACE reads through MiXCR, storing one row per CDR3 protein. The sample has tens of thousands of distinct CDR3 sequences; approximately 5% are singletons. Sequencing was performed on CD4+ T cells sorted from PBMCs, taken roughly 15 days after the first yellow fever vaccination. All receptors come from a man aged 18-30 years who received the YFV17D yellow fever vaccine. The CDR3 runs from the conserved cysteine through the conserved F or W. The D gene is left open where the match is weak. Clone sizes are shown as how often the clone was seen (once, few, many) or a class if it is expanded.

len: 14
abundance: many
v_gene: TRBV27
d_gene: NA
j_gene: TRBJ2-5
CDR3nt: TGTGCCAGCAGTCCCTACGACAGCCGGGGGAACCAGTACTTC
CDR3aa: CASSPYDSRGNQYF

len: 15
abundance: many
v_gene: TRBV28
d_gene: NA
j_gene: TRBJ1-5
CDR3nt: TGTGCCAGCAGTTTTGGGATAAGGGGTGTTCAGCCCCAGCATTTT
CDR3aa: CASSFGIRGVQPQHF

len: 14
abundance: many
v_gene: TRBV5-5
d_gene: TRBD1
j_gene: TRBJ2-5
CDR3nt: TGTGCCAGCAGCTTCAGGGGGCCGGGAGAGACCCAGTACTTC
CDR3aa: CASSFRGPGETQYF

len: 15
abundance: many
v_gene: TRBV7-3
d_gene: TRBD1
j_gene: TRBJ2-7
CDR3nt: TGTGCCAGCAGCTTCGTTGGGACAGGGGCCTACGAGCAGTACTTC
CDR3aa: CASSFVGTGAYEQYF

len: 16
abundance: many
v_gene: TRBV20-1
d_gene: TRBD2
j_gene: TRBJ2-1
CDR3nt: TGCAGTGCTAGGGACCCTGGGGGGGGTACTTACAATGAGCAGTTCTTC
CDR3aa: CSARDPGGGTYNEQFF

len: 14
abundance: few
v_gene: TRBV7-2
d_gene: TRBD1
j_gene: TRBJ1-2
CDR3nt: TGTGCCAGCAGCCTTAAGGACAGGGAGCATGGCTACACCTTC
CDR3aa: CASSLKDREHGYTF

len: 12
abundance: many
v_gene: TRBV7-9
d_gene: NA
j_gene: TRBJ1-5
CDR3nt: TGTGCCAGCAGCTTAGAACTGTCAGCCCAGCATTTT
CDR3aa: CASSLELSAQHF

len: 16
abundance: many
v_gene: TRBV4-3
d_gene: TRBD1
j_gene: TRBJ1-1
CDR3nt: TGCGCCAGCAGCCGCGGGACAGGGGCCTTGGGGACTGAAGCTTTCTTT
CDR3aa: CASSRGTGALGTEAFF

len: 13
abundance: medium-sized
v_gene: TRBV15
d_gene: NA
j_gene: TRBJ1-5
CDR3nt: TGTGCCACCAGCAGAAACGTAAGGCAGGCCCAGCATTTT
CDR3aa: CATSRNVRQAQHF

len: 14
abundance: many
v_gene: TRBV4-1
d_gene: NA
j_gene: TRBJ1-1
CDR3nt: TGCGCCAGCAGCGACCGAAGCCGAGTCACTGAAGCTTTCTTT
CDR3aa: CASSDRSRVTEAFF

len: 16
abundance: many
v_gene: TRBV5-6
d_gene: TRBD2
j_gene: TRBJ2-2
CDR3nt: TGTGCCAGCAGCTTACTAGCGGGGGCAAACACCGGGGAGCTGTTTTTT
CDR3aa: CASSLLAGANTGELFF

len: 15
abundance: many
v_gene: TRBV29-1
d_gene: NA
j_gene: TRBJ1-2
CDR3nt: TGCAGCGTTGAAGATCGGCCAGCTTTTCTCTATGGCTACACCTTC
CDR3aa: CSVEDRPAFLYGYTF

len: 13
abundance: many
v_gene: TRBV5-5
d_gene: NA
j_gene: TRBJ1-3
CDR3nt: TGTGCCAGCAGCTTCCGAGGGATAAACACCATATATTTT
CDR3aa: CASSFRGINTIYF

len: 15
abundance: many
v_gene: TRBV10-3
d_gene: TRBD1
j_gene: TRBJ1-2
CDR3nt: TGTGCCATCAGTGAGTCTAGGGACAGTAACTATGGCTACACCTTC
CDR3aa: CAISESRDSNYGYTF

len: 12
abundance: many
v_gene: TRBV24-1
d_gene: NA
j_gene: TRBJ2-5
CDR3nt: TGTGCCACCTCGGACTTGAGAGAGACCCAGTACTTC
CDR3aa: CATSDLRETQYF

len: 15
abundance: many
v_gene: TRBV7-9
d_gene: TRBD2
j_gene: TRBJ2-3
CDR3nt: TGTGCCAGCACCTTGGGGACTAGCGGGAGGCATACGCAGTATTTT
CDR3aa: CASTLGTSGRHTQYF

len: 16
abundance: few
v_gene: TRBV19
d_gene: TRBD1
j_gene: TRBJ1-1
CDR3nt: TGTGCCAGTAGTATCAGACAGGGGGCAATGAACACTGAAGCTTTCTTT
CDR3aa: CASSIRQGAMNTEAFF

len: 14
abundance: many
v_gene: TRBV7-2
d_gene: NA
j_gene: TRBJ1-2
CDR3nt: TGTGCCAGCAGCTCAAATGGACAGTTAAATGGCTACACCTTC
CDR3aa: CASSSNGQLNGYTF

len: 12
abundance: many
v_gene: TRBV5-1
d_gene: NA
j_gene: TRBJ1-1
CDR3nt: TGCGCCAGCAGCTTGGAGGCGACTGAAGCTTTCTTT
CDR3aa: CASSLEATEAFF

len: 12
abundance: many
v_gene: TRBV7-2
d_gene: NA
j_gene: TRBJ2-5
CDR3nt: TGTGCCAGCAGCACCTATAGAGAGACCCAGTACTTC
CDR3aa: CASSTYRETQYF

len: 17
abundance: many
v_gene: TRBV12-3/TRBV12-4
d_gene: TRBD1
j_gene: TRBJ1-2
CDR3nt: TGTGCCAGCACCCCAACCCCGTGGCAGGGGGGAGCCTATGGCTACACCTTC
CDR3aa: CASTPTPWQGGAYGYTF

len: 12
abundance: many
v_gene: TRBV28
d_gene: NA
j_gene: TRBJ1-2
CDR3nt: TGTGCCAGCACTGAGACTAACTATGGCTACACCTTC
CDR3aa: CASTETNYGYTF

len: 13
abundance: many
v_gene: TRBV7-2
d_gene: TRBD2
j_gene: TRBJ2-1
CDR3nt: TGTGCCAGCAGCTCCGGACTAGTTGATGAGCAGTTCTTC
CDR3aa: CASSSGLVDEQFF

len: 14
abundance: many
v_gene: TRBV7-2
d_gene: NA
j_gene: TRBJ1-1
CDR3nt: TGTGCCAGCAGCTCCCAGTCGGTTTCGACTGAAGCTTTCTTT
CDR3aa: CASSSQSVSTEAFF

len: 14
abundance: many
v_gene: TRBV5-1
d_gene: NA
j_gene: TRBJ2-5
CDR3nt: TGCGCCAGCAAGGAGATGGGGGCAGTGGAGACCCAGTACTTC
CDR3aa: CASKEMGAVETQYF

len: 14
abundance: many
v_gene: TRBV29-1
d_gene: TRBD1
j_gene: TRBJ2-3
CDR3nt: TGCAGCGTCCTGACAGGGGGCTACACAGATACGCAGTATTTT
CDR3aa: CSVLTGGYTDTQYF

len: 17
abundance: few
v_gene: TRBV4-3
d_gene: NA
j_gene: TRBJ2-2
CDR3nt: TGCGCCAGCAGCCAAGAGGGGAGCCTGTTGGGGCGCGGGGAGCTGTTTTTT
CDR3aa: CASSQEGSLLGRGELFF

len: 12
abundance: many
v_gene: TRBV5-1
d_gene: NA
j_gene: TRBJ2-1
CDR3nt: TGCGCCAGCACCGGTGGGGTCGCTGAGCAGTTCTTC
CDR3aa: CASTGGVAEQFF

len: 16
abundance: many
v_gene: TRBV5-5
d_gene: NA
j_gene: TRBJ2-5
CDR3nt: TGTGCCAGCAGCTTGCGGGGGACAGAAAACCAAGAGACCCAGTACTTC
CDR3aa: CASSLRGTENQETQYF

len: 18
abundance: few
v_gene: TRBV12-3/TRBV12-4
d_gene: TRBD1
j_gene: TRBJ1-6
CDR3nt: TGTGCCAGCAGTTTAAGAGTCAGTTTGAGACAGGGGACTATGTCCCTCCACTTT
CDR3aa: CASSLRVSLRQGTMSLHF

len: 16
abundance: many
v_gene: TRBV20-1
d_gene: NA
j_gene: TRBJ2-5
CDR3nt: TGCAGTCCAAACTCCAACTCCAGGCAGGTACAAGAGACCCAGTACTTC
CDR3aa: CSPNSNSRQVQETQYF

len: 16
abundance: many
v_gene: TRBV12-3/TRBV12-4
d_gene: NA
j_gene: TRBJ1-5
CDR3nt: TGTGCCAGCAGTTTCGGTGGTTCTTTGAGCAATCAGCCCCAGCATTTT
CDR3aa: CASSFGGSLSNQPQHF

len: 14
abundance: few
v_gene: TRBV12-3/TRBV12-4
d_gene: NA
j_gene: TRBJ1-6
CDR3nt: TGTGCCAGCAGTCCCGGGAACCCCCCTTTCGTTGTCCACTTT
CDR3aa: CASSPGNPPFVVHF

len: 16
abundance: many
v_gene: TRBV7-3
d_gene: TRBD2
j_gene: TRBJ2-2
CDR3nt: TGTGCCAGCAGCTTAGGTGGCGGGGGGTACACCGGGGAGCTGTTTTTT
CDR3aa: CASSLGGGGYTGELFF

len: 19
abundance: many
v_gene: TRBV6-4
d_gene: NA
j_gene: TRBJ2-1
CDR3nt: TGTGCCTGTAAGGGACAGACATTCCGAGGTGGGTGGGGGGGGAATGAGCAGTTCTTC
CDR3aa: CACKGQTFRGGWGGNEQFF

len: 13
abundance: many
v_gene: TRBV2
d_gene: NA
j_gene: TRBJ2-6
CDR3nt: TGTGCCAGCAGGAATCTTGGGGCCAACGTCCTGACTTTC
CDR3aa: CASRNLGANVLTF

len: 15
abundance: many
v_gene: TRBV12-3/TRBV12-4
d_gene: TRBD2
j_gene: TRBJ2-1
CDR3nt: TGTGCCAGCAGTTTCAGACTAGCGGGACTAGGTGAGCAGTTCTTC
CDR3aa: CASSFRLAGLGEQFF

len: 14
abundance: many
v_gene: TRBV7-8
d_gene: NA
j_gene: TRBJ1-4
CDR3nt: TGTGCCAGCAGGAACAGGGAGGGTCGCGAAAAACTGTTTTTT
CDR3aa: CASRNREGREKLFF

len: 15
abundance: many
v_gene: TRBV5-1
d_gene: NA
j_gene: TRBJ2-3
CDR3nt: TGCGCCAGCAGCTTAACCGTATTGAAGACTGACTTGCAGTATTTT
CDR3aa: CASSLTVLKTDLQYF

len: 14
abundance: many
v_gene: TRBV5-1
d_gene: NA
j_gene: TRBJ1-1
CDR3nt: TGCGCCAGCAGCTTGGGGTGGGGTTCCACTGAAGCTTTCTTT
CDR3aa: CASSLGWGSTEAFF

len: 14
abundance: many
v_gene: TRBV9
d_gene: NA
j_gene: TRBJ1-5
CDR3nt: TGTGCCAGCAGCGCGGGCGGAAGCAATCAGCCCCAGCATTTT
CDR3aa: CASSAGGSNQPQHF

len: 12
abundance: many
v_gene: TRBV7-2
d_gene: NA
j_gene: TRBJ2-2
CDR3nt: TGTGCCAGCAGCTCGATTCCCGGGGAGCTGTTTTTT
CDR3aa: CASSSIPGELFF

len: 14
abundance: many
v_gene: TRBV12-3/TRBV12-4
d_gene: TRBD1
j_gene: TRBJ1-5
CDR3nt: TGTGCCAGCAGTCGAGACAGGGAGGCTCAGCCCCAGCATTTT
CDR3aa: CASSRDREAQPQHF